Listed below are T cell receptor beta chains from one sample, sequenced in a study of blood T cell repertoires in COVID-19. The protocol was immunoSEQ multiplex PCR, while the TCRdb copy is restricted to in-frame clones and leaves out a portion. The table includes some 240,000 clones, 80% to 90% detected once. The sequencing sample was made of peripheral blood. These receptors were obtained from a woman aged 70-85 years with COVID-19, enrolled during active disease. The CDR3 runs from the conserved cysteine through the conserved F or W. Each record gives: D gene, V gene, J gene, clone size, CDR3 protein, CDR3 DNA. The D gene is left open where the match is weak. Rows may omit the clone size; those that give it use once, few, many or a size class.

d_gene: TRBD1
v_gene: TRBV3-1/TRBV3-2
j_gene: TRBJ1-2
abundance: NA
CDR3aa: CASSRDRVSGYTF
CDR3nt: TGTGCCAGCAGCCGCGACAGGGTCAGTGGCTACACCTTC

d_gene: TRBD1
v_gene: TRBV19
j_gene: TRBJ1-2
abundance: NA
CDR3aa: CASSFDRAGYTF
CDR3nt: TGTGCCAGTAGTTTCGACAGGGCTGGCTACACCTTC

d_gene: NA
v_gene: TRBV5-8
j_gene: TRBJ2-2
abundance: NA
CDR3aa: CASRFLALRNTGELFF
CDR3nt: TGTGCCAGCAGATTTCTAGCGCTAAGGAACACCGGGGAGCTGTTTTTT

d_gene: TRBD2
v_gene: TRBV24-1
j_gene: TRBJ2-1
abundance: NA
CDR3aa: CATTSSGSGNEQFF
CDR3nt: TGTGCCACCACATCTAGCGGGAGTGGTAATGAGCAGTTCTTC

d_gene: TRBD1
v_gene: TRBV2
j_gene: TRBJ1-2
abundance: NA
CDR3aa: CASSPYGGQRDYGYTF
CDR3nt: TGTGCCAGCAGTCCCTACGGGGGACAGCGGGACTATGGCTACACCTTC

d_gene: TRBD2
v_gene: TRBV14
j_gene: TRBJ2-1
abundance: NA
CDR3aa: CASSQGTSGSGNEQFF
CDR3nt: TGTGCCAGCAGCCAGGGAACTAGCGGGAGTGGCAATGAGCAGTTCTTC

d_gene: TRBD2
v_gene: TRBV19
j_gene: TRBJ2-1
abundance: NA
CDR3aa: CASSAIRGASGYNEQFF
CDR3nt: TGTGCCAGTAGTGCAATCCGTGGAGCTAGCGGGTACAATGAGCAGTTCTTC

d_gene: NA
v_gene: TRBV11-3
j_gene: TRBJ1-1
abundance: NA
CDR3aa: CASSLEGQPNTEAFF
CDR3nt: TGTGCCAGCAGCTTAGAGGGACAACCGAACACTGAAGCTTTCTTT

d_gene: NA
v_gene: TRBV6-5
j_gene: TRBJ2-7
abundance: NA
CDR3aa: CASSRSGEQYF
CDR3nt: TGTGCCAGCAGCCGTTCGGGCGAGCAGTACTTC

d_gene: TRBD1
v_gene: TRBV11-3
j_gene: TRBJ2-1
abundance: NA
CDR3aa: CASSWGTAPNEQFF
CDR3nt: TGTGCCAGCAGCTGGGGGACAGCCCCGAATGAGCAGTTCTTC

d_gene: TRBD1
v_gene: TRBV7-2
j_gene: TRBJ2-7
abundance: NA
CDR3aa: CASSFQGGTSYEQYF
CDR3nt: TGTGCCAGCAGCTTCCAAGGGGGCACTTCCTACGAGCAGTACTTC

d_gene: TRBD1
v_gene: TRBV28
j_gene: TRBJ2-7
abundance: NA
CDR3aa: CASSSSGTGQPLEQYF
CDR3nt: TGTGCCAGCAGTTCCTCAGGGACAGGGCAGCCTCTCGAGCAGTACTTC

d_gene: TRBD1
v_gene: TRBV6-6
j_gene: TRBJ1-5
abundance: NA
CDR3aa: CASSYSTQGAGQPQHF
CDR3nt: TGTGCCAGCAGTTACTCAACGCAGGGGGCAGGGCAGCCCCAGCATTTT

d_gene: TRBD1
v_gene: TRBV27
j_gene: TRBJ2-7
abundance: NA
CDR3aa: CASRTGTGGVSFGVDGLAYEQYF
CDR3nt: TGTGCCAGCAGAACCGGGACAGGGGGCGTCAGTTTTGGGGTGGATGGGTTAGCCTACGAGCAGTACTTC

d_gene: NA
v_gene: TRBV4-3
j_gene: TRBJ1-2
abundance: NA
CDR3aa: CASSQVLLRGRNGYTF
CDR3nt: TGCGCCAGCAGCCAAGTCTTACTCAGGGGCCGGAATGGCTACACCTTC

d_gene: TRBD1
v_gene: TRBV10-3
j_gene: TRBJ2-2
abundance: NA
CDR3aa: CAIKRQGLAGELFF
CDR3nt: TGTGCCATCAAAAGACAGGGGCTGGCCGGGGAGCTGTTTTTT

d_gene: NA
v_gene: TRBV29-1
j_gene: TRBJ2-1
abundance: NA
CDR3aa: CSTRTDSYNEQFF
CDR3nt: TGCAGCACCCGGACAGACTCCTACAATGAGCAGTTCTTC

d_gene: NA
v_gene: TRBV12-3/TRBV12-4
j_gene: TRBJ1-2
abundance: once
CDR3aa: CASSPLDGYTF
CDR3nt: TGTGCCAGCAGCCCCCTTGATGGCTACACCTTC

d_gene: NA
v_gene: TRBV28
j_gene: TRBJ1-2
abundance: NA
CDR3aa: CANSGGRGYTF
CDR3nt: TGTGCCAATTCTGGGGGCCGGGGCTACACCTTC

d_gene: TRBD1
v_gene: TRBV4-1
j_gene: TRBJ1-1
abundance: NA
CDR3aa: CASRPGTGGTEAFF
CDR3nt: TGCGCCAGCAGGCCCGGGACAGGGGGCACTGAAGCTTTCTTT

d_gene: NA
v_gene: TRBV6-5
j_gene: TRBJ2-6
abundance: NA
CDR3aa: CASSYTPQAGANVLTF
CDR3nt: TGTGCCAGCAGTTACACGCCCCAGGCTGGGGCCAACGTCCTGACTTTC

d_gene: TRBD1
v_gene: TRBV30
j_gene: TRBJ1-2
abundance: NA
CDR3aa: CAWSSGQGLSYTF
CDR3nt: TGTGCCTGGAGTTCGGGACAGGGGCTGAGCTACACCTTC

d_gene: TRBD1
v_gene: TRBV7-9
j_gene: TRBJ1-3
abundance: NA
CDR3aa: CASSMGQGGTGNTIYF
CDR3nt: TGTGCCAGCAGCATGGGACAGGGAGGAACTGGAAACACCATATATTTT

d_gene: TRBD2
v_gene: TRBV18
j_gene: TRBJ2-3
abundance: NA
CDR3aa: CASSQMPGLAGGSTDTQYF
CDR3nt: TGTGCCAGCTCACAAATGCCGGGACTAGCGGGAGGCAGCACAGATACGCAGTATTTT

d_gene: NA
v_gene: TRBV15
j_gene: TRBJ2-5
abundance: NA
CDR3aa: CATSMAGSYETQYF
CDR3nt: TGTGCCACCAGCATGGCAGGTTCCTACGAGACCCAGTACTTC

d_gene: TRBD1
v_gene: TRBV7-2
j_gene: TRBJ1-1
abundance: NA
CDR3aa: CASSLQGGTEAFF
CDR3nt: TGTGCCAGCAGCTTACAGGGGGGCACTGAAGCTTTCTTT

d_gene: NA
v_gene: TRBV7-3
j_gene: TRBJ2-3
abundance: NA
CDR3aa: CASSSSPGASTDTQYF
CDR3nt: TGTGCCAGCAGCTCCAGCCCGGGAGCTAGCACAGATACGCAGTATTTT

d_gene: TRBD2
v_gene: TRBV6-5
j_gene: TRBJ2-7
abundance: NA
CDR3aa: CASSYSAAGAYEQYF
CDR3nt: TGTGCCAGCAGTTACTCTGCAGCGGGGGCCTACGAGCAGTACTTC

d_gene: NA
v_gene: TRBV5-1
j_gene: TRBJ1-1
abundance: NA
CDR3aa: CASSRSRAGGGNTEAFF
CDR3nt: TGCGCCAGCAGCCGTTCTCGGGCAGGCGGAGGAAACACTGAAGCTTTCTTT

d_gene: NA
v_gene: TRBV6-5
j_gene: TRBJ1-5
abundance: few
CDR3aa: CASGTPNQPQHF
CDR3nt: TGTGCCAGCGGGACACCCAATCAGCCCCAGCATTTT

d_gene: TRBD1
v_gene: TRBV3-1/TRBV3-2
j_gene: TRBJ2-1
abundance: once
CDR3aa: CASRLGTGRGEQFF
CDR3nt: TGTGCCAGCAGACTCGGGACAGGGAGGGGTGAGCAGTTCTTC

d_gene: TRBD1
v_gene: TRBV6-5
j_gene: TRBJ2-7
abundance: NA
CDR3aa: CAGGQGPTYEQYF
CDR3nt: TGTGCCGGGGGACAGGGGCCCACCTACGAGCAGTACTTC

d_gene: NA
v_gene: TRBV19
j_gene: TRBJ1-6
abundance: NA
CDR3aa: CASKEAVGQNSPLHF
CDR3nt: TGTGCCTCAAAAGAAGCGGTTGGGCAAAATTCACCCCTCCACTTT

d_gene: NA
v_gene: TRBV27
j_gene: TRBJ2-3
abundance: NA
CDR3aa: CASSREGDGTDTQYF
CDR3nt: TGTGCCAGCAGCCGAGAAGGGGATGGCACAGATACGCAGTATTTT

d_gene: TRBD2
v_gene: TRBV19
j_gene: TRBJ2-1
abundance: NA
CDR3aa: CASSKLAGYNEQFF
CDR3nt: TGTGCCAGTAGTAAACTAGCGGGCTACAATGAGCAGTTCTTC

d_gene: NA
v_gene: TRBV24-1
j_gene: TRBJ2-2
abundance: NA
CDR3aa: CATSDWNTGELFF
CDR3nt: TGTGCCACCAGTGACTGGAACACCGGGGAGCTGTTTTTT

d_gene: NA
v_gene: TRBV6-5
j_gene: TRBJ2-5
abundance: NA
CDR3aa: CASRPDTAGETQYF
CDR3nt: TGTGCCAGCAGGCCCGACACCGCTGGAGAGACCCAGTACTTC

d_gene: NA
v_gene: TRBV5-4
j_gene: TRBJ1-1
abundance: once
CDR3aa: CASSPERERNTEAFF
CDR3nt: TGTGCCAGCAGCCCCGAAAGGGAGAGGAACACTGAAGCTTTCTTT

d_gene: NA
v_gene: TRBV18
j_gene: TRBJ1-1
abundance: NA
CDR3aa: CASSPTENTEAFF
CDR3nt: TGTGCCAGCTCACCGACAGAGAACACTGAAGCTTTCTTT

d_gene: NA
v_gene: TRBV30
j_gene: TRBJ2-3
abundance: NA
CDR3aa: CAWGTRGGSTDTQYF
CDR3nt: TGTGCCTGGGGGACCCGTGGCGGTAGCACAGATACGCAGTATTTT

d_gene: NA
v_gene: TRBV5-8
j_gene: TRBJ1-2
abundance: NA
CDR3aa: CASSYASGYTF
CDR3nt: TGTGCCAGCAGCTACGCGAGTGGCTACACCTTC